This T cell receptor (beta chain) was captured by sequencing in a study of blood T cell repertoires in COVID-19 (dated by TCRdb to the early 2020s). With regard to the full study: Collaborator samples came from the United States, Italy and Spain and covered acute and convalescent phases of COVID-19. Where available, HLA class I and class II types were taken from metadata supplied by the sample provider and were not determined by assay-based typing. The samples were drawn from two sources: the first 160 participants of the ongoing ImmuneRACE study, and over 1,000 subjects contributed by 6 global collaborators. The material from the prospective study consisted of cDNA or gDNA derived from T cells, B-cell-depleted T cells, or PBMCs. The repertoires were released in a freely available public database intended as a resource for research on the immune response to SARS-CoV-2. Nearly every sample came with metadata listing a de-identified subject ID, COVID-19 status, age in years and sex. The dataset comprised deeply sampled blood TCRbeta repertoires from subjects exposed to, actively infected with, or recovered from COVID-19. The investigation overall reported the following: How much clinical and demographic metadata was included differed by source and by participant, and the metadata was provided uncurated.

The immunoSEQ Assay, a bias-controlled multiplex PCR, was used to amplify TCRbeta CDR3 regions from genomic DNA. In the paper's pipeline: Within the assay, amplification of reference gene primers was used to estimate how many nucleated cells each sample contained. To quantify the absolute abundance of each unique TCRbeta CDR3 rearrangement, sequence reads were collapsed and filtered. For each sample, productive Simpson clonality was calculated as the square root of Simpson's diversity index across productive rearrangements. What TCRdb holds here is the immuneACCESS table cut down to in-frame rearrangements. Part of the clones is not present; checked against another copy, under half of the missing clones reflect an unresolved V gene, and the others are unexplained. Clonal size and the V and J genes are those of that table, whereas D and trimming came from the DNA. The sample table holds under 200,000 clones, of which under 85% were seen once. The ten biggest clones cover 2.8% of the sample.

Sequences SGHNT (CDR1) and YYREEE (CDR2) are obtained from the germline V gene (reference sequence). V sheds 1 base and J sheds 6 bases, leaving 8 bases between their ends. The CDR3 runs 13 residues from the cysteine to the phenylalanine. The sequence is cut down to CDR3 DNA, 39 bases in frame from base 1. Whole blood was collected in K2EDTA tubes by collaborating institutions according to the institutions' own protocols. For TCRbeta analysis, collaborators shipped samples as frozen whole blood, isolated PBMCs, or DNA extracted from either of those sample types. This clone came up once. Its antigen remains undetermined. No base qualities exist here, and no much larger clone lies one base off it.

The origin of this receptor is a man between 70 and 80 years old with acute or convalescent COVID-19. The specimen sequenced was peripheral blood. Rearrangement joined TRBV5-4 to TRBJ2-1; a tentative D call is TRBD1 (5 bases match). The CDR3 reads CASSLWGGNEQFF. The nucleotide sequence reads as follows: TGTGCCAGCAGCTTGTGGGGCGGCAATGAGCAGTTCTTC.